The present T cell receptor beta chain was sequenced within a study of T cell responses to AZD1222 COVID-19 vaccine (dated by TCRdb to the early 2020s). With respect to the entire study: A total of under 250 trial participants underwent TCR sequencing, of whom about 210 had received two doses of AZD1222 and 26 had received two doses of the MenACWY control vaccine. Trial participants were enrolled by age into subgroups of 18-55, 56-69 and 70-plus years, and roughly 150, 30 and 60 TCR-sequenced participants, respectively, were included in these subgroups. What the research found in general, with its limitations: The whole spike protein was spanned by vaccine-associated CD4 TCRs, and dominant responses were seen in regions 160-218 and 743-854. Conclusions about previously exposed vaccinees were limited because only six AZD1222 recipients were SARS-CoV-2 seropositive at baseline. In the small 56-69-year group, the increase in depth fell short of significance, most likely because of low power. Because no day 14 peak-response samples were available, repertoires were characterized only after the peak T cell response. Participants were mostly white British, with more females than males. The authors suggested clonal diversity may have been underestimated. Nearly half of unique spike-specific TCRs reportedly recognized epitopes outside regions mutated in the B.1.351 and B.1.1.7 variants. Spike-specific TCR breadth and depth rose significantly after two AZD1222 doses compared with day 0 and with MenACWY recipients.

The label giving this sample's time point can be read as: about 28 days (+/-7) after the second vaccine dose. AZD1222 recipients given second doses at about 4 weeks or at about 12 weeks were pooled, since spike-specific TCR depth and breadth were not found to differ between the two schedules. The vaccinee samples were drawn from two UK trials, COV001 and COV002, one of which was a single-blind randomized controlled phase 2/3 trial testing AZD1222 (ChAdOx1 nCoV-19) in healthy adults. For TCRbeta chain sequencing, PBMC samples from trial participants were taken at day 0 and at day 28 after the second dose. V is pared back by 6 bases and J by 0 bases, with 12 bases lying between the germline termini. From cysteine to phenylalanine, the CDR3 is 15 amino acids long. Kept here is only the CDR3 DNA, which spans 45 bases and is read in frame from base 1. Per the germline V gene, SGHTA is the CDR1 and FQGNSA is the CDR2.

For this clone: Its cognate antigen has yet to be identified. No base-level quality is on record; no much larger clone is a single base apart.

The CDR3 regions of human TCRbeta chains were subjected to immunosequencing. As for how the authors treated the data: TCRs in the repertoires were compared against a reference library of SARS-CoV-2-specific TCRs that had been generated with the MIRA antigen-specificity platform. Breadth meant the fraction of unique TCRs that were SARS-CoV-2-associated, whereas depth meant the fraction of total T cells that were SARS-CoV-2-associated. Using the MIRA data, each spike-specific TCR was mapped to the spike region that the TCR reacts to and placed in a CD4 or CD8 class. Log10-transformed breadth and depth values were compared by one-way ANOVA with Sidak's multiple comparisons tests. TCRdb mirrors the immuneACCESS table, restricted to in-frame sequences. Some clones are absent from its copies; in checked studies, under half trace to an unresolved V gene, and the reason for the others is unknown. Clone size and V and J calls were adopted from that table, with D and trimming inferred from the DNA. For this sample the table gives approximately 110,000 clones, of which about 89% were detected only once. The ten largest account for about 4.5% of the sample.

The sample in question was peripheral blood, obtained 28 days after the second AZD1222 dose. The rearranged chain carries TRBV7-2 and TRBJ2-1; too little of a D gene remains to name it. This sequence was found in an adult who received the AZD1222 COVID-19 vaccine. The CDR3 sequence is CASRITALSYNEQFF. The DNA sequence is given as TGTGCCAGCAGGATAACAGCACTCTCCTACAATGAGCAGTTCTTC.